This T cell receptor (beta chain) originates from a study of kidney transplant recipient with SARS-CoV-2 infection. On this clonotype: A far larger clone is one nucleotide away, so this likely arose from a read error.

Via MiXCR, TCRdb re-called the reads, giving one row per CDR3 protein. Of fewer than 250,000 distinct CDR3 sequences in the sample, 29% were seen once. CDR3 length: 12 amino acids. Germline loops: CDR1 KGHDR, CDR2 SFDVKD. Sequenced material: a blood sample, taken at baseline and on day 111 from a kidney transplant recipient. The V and J genes are TRBV24-1 and TRBJ2-1; D possibly corresponds to TRBD1 (6 bases). The last part of the DNA fits TRBJ1-2 better; the J call may be wrong. The origin of this receptor is a male patient aged 30 to 40 who had COVID-19 and was a kidney transplant recipient. Some of the T cells might come from the graft donor. The CDR3 sequence: CVTSDRSDGYTF. CDR3 DNA: TGTGTCACCTCTGACAGGTCCGATGGCTACACCTTC.